Below are 29 T cell receptor beta chains sequenced from a single sample in a study of blood T cell repertoires in COVID-19. The method was immunoSEQ multiplex PCR; TCRdb's version includes in-frame clones alone and lacks a portion of them. In the table there are about 200,000 clones, 70% to 90% of which are singletons. The sample comprised peripheral blood. The receptors shown here come from a man between 60 and 75 years old with acute or convalescent COVID-19.

The genes are TRBV19 and TRBJ2-5; possibly TRBD1 for D (6 bases). CDR1 is LNHDA and CDR2 is SQIVND in the germline V gene (reference sequence). The CDR3 runs to 13 residues. With 4 bases removed from V and 5 bases from J, the gap between germline ends came to 11 bases. The CDR3 DNA follows: TGTGCCAGTAGTAGGGGGCAGAGGGAGACCCAGTACTTC. It yields the protein CASSRGQRETQYF.

This chain joins TRBV16 and TRBJ2-1; 16 bases agree with TRBD2. V lost 2 bases, J lost 0 bases, and 10 bases stayed unmatched. There are 21 residues in the CDR3. From germline, CDR1 is KGHSY and CDR2 FQNENV. CDR3 sequence reads: CASSQRRGLAGGPISYNEQFF. The CDR3 DNA reads TGTGCCAGCAGCCAACGGAGGGGACTAGCGGGAGGGCCAATCTCCTACAATGAGCAGTTCTTC.

The rearrangement links TRBV9 to TRBJ2-3; 13 bases align to TRBD2. Trimming at V came to 4 bases and at J to 5 bases, leaving 13 bases not matched to a gene. Germline assignment: CDR1 SGDLS and CDR2 YYNGEE. The CDR3 consists of 18 residues. The chain's CDR3 is CASSTPRTSGRKRDTQYF. The CDR3 coding sequence is TGTGCCAGCAGCACCCCACGGACTAGCGGGAGAAAGAGAGATACGCAGTATTTT.

The rearrangement links TRBV6-5 to TRBJ2-1, with TRBD1 matching over 7 bases. The ends lost 0 bases at V and 9 bases at J; junction bases unmatched: 11. This CDR3 has 16 amino acids. Germline V CDR1 and CDR2: MNHEY, SVGAGI. Here the CDR3 DNA reads TGTGCCAGCAGTTACTCGAAAGACAGGGTACACATTGAGCAGTTCTTC. Translating it yields CASSYSKDRVHIEQFF.

The J gene is TRBJ2-7, the V gene TRBV10-3, with TRBD1 identical over 8 bases. This CDR3 is built from 14 residues. After removal of 10 bases from V and 2 bases from J, the junction contained 10 bases not matched to a gene. Germline CDR1 is ENHRY and CDR2 is SYGVKD. The CDR3 region has the DNA TGTGCCACCAGGGGCGGACAGGGCGCCTACGAGCAGTACTTC. This gives the protein CATRGGQGAYEQYF.

The rearrangement uses TRBV9 and TRBJ1-6; 7 bases are shared with TRBD1. Germline-derived CDR1 and CDR2 are SGDLS and YYNGEE. The CDR3 is made up of 14 amino acids. V shed 3 bases, J shed 6 bases, and the junction held 3 bases outside the gene matches. The chain's CDR3 is CASSARDSNSPLHF. The CDR3 DNA is TGTGCCAGCAGCGCCCGGGACAGTAATTCACCCCTCCACTTT.

The J gene is TRBJ2-7, the V gene TRBV7-9, with D tentatively TRBD2 (6 bases). V lost 1 base to trimming and J lost 3 bases, with 10 bases between them. Germline V gene lookup returns CDR1 SEHNR and CDR2 FQNEAQ (reference sequence). CDR3 length equals 14 residues. The CDR3 spells CASSLEEGYYEQYF. In DNA, the CDR3 is TGTGCCAGCAGCTTAGAGGAGGGGTACTACGAGCAGTACTTC.

DNA of the CDR3: TGTGCCAGTATCCGGACAGGGGTCCTTTCTGGTTCGAGCAATCAGCCCCAGCATTTT. This codes for CASIRTGVLSGSSNQPQHF. V usage is TRBV19 and J usage is TRBJ1-5; 9 nucleotides align to TRBD1. The germline CDR1 and CDR2 sequences are LNHDA and SQIVND (reference sequence). The CDR3 loop spans 19 amino acids. Trimming took 7 bases from V and 1 from J; bases not matched to a gene: 17.

The chain couples TRBV3-1 (or the pseudogene TRBV3-2) to TRBJ2-2, with 12 bases fitting TRBD1. This CDR3 has 18 residues. Germline assignment: CDR1 LGHDT and CDR2 YNNKEL (reference sequence). V lost 4 bases, J lost 8 bases, and 14 bases stayed unmatched. The CDR3 sequence is CASSRITTGGQGAGELFF. For the CDR3, the DNA is TGTGCCAGCAGCCGAATAACCACCGGGGGACAGGGGGCAGGGGAGCTGTTTTTT.

The genes are TRBV5-5 and TRBJ2-4, with a weak D call TRBD1 (6 bases). The CDR3 spans 12 residues. From germline, CDR1 is SGHKS and CDR2 YYEKEE (reference sequence). The V and J ends lost 1 base and 14 bases respectively, with 13 bases between them. The CDR3 loop reads CASSLSGQGEYF. CDR3 DNA sequence: TGTGCCAGCAGCTTGTCGGGACAAGGGGAGTACTTC.

The V gene is TRBV7-8, the J gene TRBJ2-5, with D tentatively TRBD2 (7 bases). The germline CDR1 and CDR2 sequences are SGHVS and FQNEAQ. Trimming removed 5 bases from V and 9 bases from J, with 28 bases in between. The CDR3 runs 17 residues. The DNA of the CDR3 is TGTGCCAGCAGCCAGCGGGTGGGAGCGGGACAAACGGCGGCCCAGTACTTC. Amino acids: CASSQRVGAGQTAAQYF.

The rearrangement joins TRBV10-3 to TRBJ2-2; 13 bases are shared with TRBD2. Germline CDR1 ENHRY, CDR2 SYGVKD. The CDR3 is 16 amino acids. Losses at the gene ends were 10 bases for V and 1 base for J; bases not matched to a gene: 6. The CDR3 DNA follows: TGTGCCAGCTCCGGGACTAGCGGGATGAACACCGGGGAGCTGTTTTTT. It yields the protein CASSGTSGMNTGELFF.

This chain joins TRBV24-1 and TRBJ2-2, with D possibly TRBD2 on 6 matching bases. The CDR3 length is 14 residues. Germline loops: CDR1 KGHDR, CDR2 SFDVKD. Trimming shortened V by 2 bases and J by 8 bases, and 11 bases separated the two germline ends. Here the CDR3 reads CATSDSGEIGELFF. The CDR3 nucleotides are TGTGCCACCAGTGATTCGGGAGAAATAGGGGAGCTGTTTTTT.

The gene calls are TRBV9 and TRBJ2-5, with D perhaps matching TRBD1 (5 bases). Germline CDR1 SGDLS, CDR2 YYNGEE. The CDR3 spans 14 residues. V shed 1 base and J shed 1 base, with 8 bases lying between them. DNA of the CDR3: TGTGCCAGCAGCGTAAGGCAGGGCCAAGAGACCCAGTACTTC. Translating gives CASSVRQGQETQYF.

This clone was seen a handful of times. V is TRBV27 and J is TRBJ2-1, with D unclear. Germline V gene sequence: CDR1 MNHEY, CDR2 SMNVEV (reference sequence). Trimming shortened V by 4 bases and J by 6 bases, and 25 bases separated the two germline ends. This CDR3 is built from 18 residues. The CDR3 bases are TGTGCCAGCAGTTCATCGTACAGTTTTCTCCTTTCCGGCAATGAGCAGTTCTTC. It encodes CASSSSYSFLLSGNEQFF.

This chain joins TRBV4-3 and TRBJ2-3, with 7 bases aligning to TRBD2. The germline CDR1 and CDR2 sequences are LGHNA and YSLEER. The V segment lost 1 base and the J segment 4 bases; nucleotides outside the gene matches: 5. The CDR3 covers 15 residues. Here the CDR3 DNA reads TGCGCCAGCAGCCAAGTCTCGCGGGAGTCAGATACGCAGTATTTT. Amino acids: CASSQVSRESDTQYF.

A single count supports this clone. The chain couples TRBV5-1 to TRBJ2-7; TRBD2 aligns across 9 bases. V lost 2 bases and J lost 5; bases outside the gene matches: 8. This CDR3 contains 15 residues. Germline CDR1 reads SGHRS; CDR2 reads YFSETQ. CDR3 DNA: TGCGCCAGCAGCTTCCGGGCTAGCGGGAAGCACGAGCAGTACTTC. It is translated as CASSFRASGKHEQYF.

The gene calls are TRBV24-1 and TRBJ2-1; 12 bases match TRBD1. Germline CDR1 KGHDR, CDR2 SFDVKD. The CDR3 is made up of 14 amino acids. Trimming cost V 6 bases and J 7 bases; bases outside gene matches: 3. CDR3 sequence (DNA): TGTGCCACCAGTAGGGGACAGGGGGCTAATGAGCAGTTCTTC. It codes for CATSRGQGANEQFF.

The CDR3 bases are TGTGCCAGTAGTATAAGGGGCGAACTCCGGGAGACCCAGTACTTC. Protein sequence: CASSIRGELRETQYF. This chain connects TRBV19 to TRBJ2-5, with D perhaps TRBD1 (5 bases). The germline gives CDR1 LNHDA, CDR2 SQIVND (reference sequence). V lost 2 bases to trimming and J lost 5 bases, with 15 bases between them. This CDR3 comprises 15 residues.

V is TRBV5-1 and J is TRBJ2-3; 7 nucleotides agree with TRBD2. CDR3 length equals 14 residues. The ends lost 3 bases at V and 2 bases at J; junction bases unmatched: 3. Looked up from germline, CDR1 is SGHRS and CDR2 is YFSETQ. The DNA of the CDR3 is TGCGCCAGCAGCTCCCGGGACTACACAGATACGCAGTATTTT. Amino acids: CASSSRDYTDTQYF.

This sequence joins TRBV18 and TRBJ2-1; tentative D call: TRBD1 (6 bases). The length of the CDR3 is 17 residues. The V end lost 0 bases, the J end lost 0 bases, and 12 bases lay between the germline ends. Germline CDR1 reads KGHSH; CDR2 reads LQKENI. CDR3 DNA sequence: TGTGCCAGCTCACCACCGAGCGGACAGTTCTCCTACAATGAGCAGTTCTTC. Protein: CASSPPSGQFSYNEQFF.

This chain uses TRBV7-9 with TRBJ2-1; D perhaps matches TRBD2 (6 bases). Per germline, CDR1 SEHNR and CDR2 FQNEAQ (reference sequence). CDR3 length equals 14 residues. Deletions cut 5 bases from V and 2 bases from J, with 10 bases between. The CDR3 nucleotides are TGTGCCAGCAGCCGGGGCGGGACCTACAATGAGCAGTTCTTC. Its protein is CASSRGGTYNEQFF. The variable domain in full, with the rest retrieved from reference TRBV7-9 and TRBJ2-1, is DTGVSQNPRHKITKRGQNVTFRCDPISEHNRLYWYRQTLGQGPEFLTYFQNEAQLEKSRLLSDRFSAERPKGSFSTLEIQRTEQGDSAMYLCASSRGGTYNEQFFGPGTRLTVL.

In its sample, this clone was seen a few times. The chain links TRBV6-5 to TRBJ2-7; 10 nucleotides match TRBD1. Germline CDR1 reads MNHEY; CDR2 reads SVGAGI. CDR3 length: 15 amino acids. The V and J ends lost 6 bases and 7 bases, in that order; junction bases with no gene match: 12. CDR3 residues: CASSSVGTGAREQYF. CDR3 nucleotides: TGTGCCAGCAGCTCAGTAGGGACAGGGGCAAGGGAGCAGTACTTC.

The V call is TRBV4-1, the J call TRBJ2-1; TRBD2 aligns across 12 bases. The CDR3 sequence is 18 residues long. Germline CDR1 and CDR2: MGHRA and YSYEKL. Trimming at V came to 0 bases and at J to 6 bases, leaving 9 bases not matched to a gene. The CDR3 DNA follows: TGCGCCAGCAGCCAAGACGCGACTAGCGGGAGTGGGGGCAATGAGCAGTTCTTC. This codes for CASSQDATSGSGGNEQFF.

The chain joins TRBV28 to TRBJ1-2; 7 bases line up with TRBD1. This CDR3 has 15 residues. Germline V gene sequence: CDR1 MDHEN, CDR2 SYDVKM. V trimming: 4 bases; J trimming: 3 bases; junction bases outside the gene matches: 8. The CDR3 is CASSYPTGSDYGYTF. The CDR3 nucleotides are TGTGCCAGCAGTTACCCGACAGGGTCGGACTATGGCTACACCTTC.

V is TRBV27 and J is TRBJ2-3; TRBD2 aligns across 10 bases. CDR1 and CDR2 (germline): MNHEY, SMNVEV (reference sequence). After removal of 4 bases from V and 3 bases from J, the junction contained 7 bases not matched to a gene. The CDR3 has 16 residues. The CDR3 loop reads CASSSLAGIGTDTQYF. The CDR3 DNA reads TGTGCCAGCAGTTCACTAGCGGGAATCGGTACAGATACGCAGTATTTT.

This clone occurred once. The chain joins TRBV28 to TRBJ2-6, with D possibly matching TRBD1 (5 bases). Germline CDR1 reads MDHEN; CDR2 reads SYDVKM. The CDR3 has 18 amino acids. V gave up 6 bases and J gave up 1 base, with 19 bases separating them. In DNA form, the CDR3 reads TGTGCCAGCAGCAACAGGCCAAAATGGGTTTCTGGGGCCAACGTCCTGACTTTC. Translating gives CASSNRPKWVSGANVLTF. Based on the CDR3 plus reference TRBV28 and TRBJ2-6, the full variable domain is DVKVTQSSRYLVKRTGEKVFLECVQDMDHENMFWYRQDPGLGLRLIYFSYDVKMKEKGDIPEGYSVSREKKERFSLILESASTNQTSMYLCASSNRPKWVSGANVLTFGAGSRLTVL.

CDR3 in DNA: TGCGCCAGCAGCTTGAGTGGGAGGGCTTCTAGACTGTACTTC. This gives the protein CASSLSGRASRLYF. The genes are TRBV5-1 and TRBJ2-7; TRBD2 matches at 7 bases. Germline V CDR1 and CDR2: SGHRS, YFSETQ. V dropped 1 base and J dropped 12; count of bases not matched to a gene: 13. The CDR3 consists of 14 residues.

This chain links TRBV4-1 with TRBJ1-1; maybe TRBD1 (6 bases). The CDR3 runs to 15 residues. Germline CDR1 is MGHRA and CDR2 is YSYEKL. With 4 bases removed from V and 1 base from J, the gap between germline ends came to 13 bases. DNA for the CDR3: TGCGCCAGCAGCCCCCTCCCCAGGGGGAACACTGAAGCTTTCTTT. It encodes CASSPLPRGNTEAFF.